This TCR beta chain was sequenced in a study of spatial heterogeneity in lung cancer. In the study overall: The donors comprised about 65 untreated early-stage non-small cell lung cancer patients. Detection of beta-chain sequences consistently exceeded that of alpha-chain sequences.

Points from the study as a whole: There were more appearances of ubiquitous expanded tumor TCRs in blood at resection than at follow-up.

Time point denoted: blood at routine non-recurrence follow-up after resection. Sequencing covered unsorted whole RNA taken from tumor, nontumor lung or frozen PBMC. Points on this clonotype: The antigen is undetermined.

Every TCR cDNA molecule bore its own unique molecular identifier. TCRdb independently ran MiXCR on the 5' RACE reads; one entry per CDR3 protein. The data contain more than 95,000 distinct CDR3 sequences, 10% to 15% of them singletons. The CDR3 is 14 residues long. CDR1 is MNHEY and CDR2 is SVGAGI in the germline V gene. Trimming stripped 6 bases from V and 2 bases from J, with 14 bases between. Here the sequenced sample was PBMCs, taken at follow-up. V and J are TRBV6-5 and TRBJ2-7; D perhaps matches TRBD2 (5 bases). The TCR originated in a male donor with early-stage non-small cell lung cancer. In DNA form, the CDR3 reads TGTGCCAGCAGCGTACCCGGAGGTACCTACGAGCAGTACTTC. This sequence encodes CASSVPGGTYEQYF.